This T cell receptor (beta chain) was identified in a study of blood T cell repertoires in COVID-19 (dated by TCRdb to 2020 to 2021). About the investigation overall: Collaborator samples came from the United States, Italy and Spain and covered acute and convalescent phases of COVID-19. The sample metadata nearly always contained a de-identified subject ID, COVID-19 status, age in years and sex. Subjects who had been exposed to COVID-19, were actively infected with it, or had recovered from it provided the deeply sampled blood TCRbeta repertoires that made up the dataset. The material from the prospective study consisted of cDNA or gDNA derived from T cells, B-cell-depleted T cells, or PBMCs. The samples were drawn from the first 160 participants of the ongoing ImmuneRACE study and from under 1,500 subjects provided by 6 global collaborators. The repertoires were released in a freely available public database intended as a resource for research on the immune response to SARS-CoV-2. HLA class I and class II types, where available, came from metadata supplied by the sample provider rather than from assay-based typing.

General findings and caveats noted by the study authors: The quantity of clinical and demographic metadata differed by source and by participant and was supplied without curation.

Turning to this clone: No cognate antigen has been identified for it. Per-base quality was not reported, and no clone a single base away is much larger than it.

Collaborating institutions collected whole blood in K2EDTA tubes following their own protocols. For TCRbeta analysis, collaborator samples were shipped as frozen whole blood, as isolated PBMCs, or as DNA extracted from either sample type. TCRbeta CDR3 regions were amplified from genomic DNA by means of the immunoSEQ Assay, a bias-controlled multiplex PCR. As for the original processing: The number of nucleated cells in each sample was estimated by amplification of reference gene primers within the assay. To quantify the absolute abundance of each unique TCRbeta CDR3 rearrangement, sequence reads were collapsed and filtered. For each sample, productive Simpson clonality was calculated as the square root of Simpson's diversity index across productive rearrangements. Not all clones reach the TCRdb copy of this immuneACCESS table, which keeps in-frame sequences only. Checked studies attribute under half of the gap to unresolved V genes and leave the rest unexplained. D and trimming were read from the DNA, whereas the V and J calls and clone size are those reported in that table. The sample has roughly 14,000 clones on record, about 87% of them singletons. 5.4% of the sample is in the top ten clones.

The CDR3 sequence holds 14 residues, the cysteine and phenylalanine included. The retained sequence is limited to the CDR3, 42 bases, with the frame set at the first base. The germline V gene supplies CDR1 SGDLS and CDR2 YYNGEE. V is cut back by 0 bases and J by 8 bases, with 3 bases in the junction unmatched. The receptor's source is a human donor in a cohort sampled during active COVID-19. Sequences were obtained from peripheral blood. Recombination connected TRBV9 to TRBJ1-2; 11 bases in between match TRBD1. In nucleotide form, the sequence is TGTGCCAGCAGCGTAGCCGGGACAGGGGGAGGCTACACCTTC. Its coded protein is CASSVAGTGGGYTF.